Shown below are 26 T cell receptor beta chains from a single sample sequenced in a study of T cell changes during pregnancy in multiple sclerosis (dated by TCRdb to between 2019 and 2020). Library preparation employed the immunoSEQ multiplex PCR assay. What TCRdb holds here is the immuneACCESS table cut down to in-frame rearrangements. Part of the clones is not present; checked against another copy, under half of the missing clones reflect an unresolved V gene, and the others are unexplained. The sample includes tens of thousands of clones, with 90% to 95% observed a single time. The top ten clonotypes cover around 0.5% of the sample. The sample consisted of CD4+ T cells from peripheral blood mononuclear cells, taken in the second trimester of pregnancy. The receptors derive from a female donor with multiple sclerosis, enrolled in a pregnancy study.

The chain carries TRBV28 and TRBJ1-1; 7 bases map to TRBD1. This CDR3 spans 14 amino acids. V was pared by 5 bases and J by 3 bases, with 6 bases of the junction left unmatched. CDR1 MDHEN and CDR2 SYDVKM come from the germline V gene. The CDR3 is CASSEGGAYTEAFF. The CDR3 DNA follows: TGTGCCAGCAGTGAAGGGGGCGCGTACACTGAAGCTTTCTTT.

This clone appeared a single time. The V gene is TRBV27, the J gene TRBJ2-3; 8 bases match TRBD2. The CDR3 covers 15 residues. The V gene end was trimmed by 8 bases and the J gene end by 5 bases; junction bases not matched to a gene: 12. CDR1 and CDR2 (germline): MNHEY, SMNVEV (reference sequence). CDR3 nucleotides: TGTGCCAGCTCACTTAACGGGGGGGCAGGAGATACGCAGTATTTT. The encoded protein is CASSLNGGAGDTQYF.

This chain uses TRBV29-1 with TRBJ1-1; TRBD1 matches at 7 bases. Germline V gene sequence: CDR1 SQVTM, CDR2 ANQGSEA. Trimming at V came to 2 bases and at J to 5 bases, leaving 8 bases not matched to a gene. This CDR3 has 14 amino acids. The CDR3 loop is CSVETDRDFTEAFF. CDR3 DNA: TGCAGCGTTGAAACAGACAGGGATTTTACTGAAGCTTTCTTT.

The V call is TRBV28, the J call TRBJ1-4; TRBD1 agrees at 11 bases. J gave up 8 bases and V 5 bases, and 10 bases lay outside the gene matches. Germline V gene data show CDR1 as MDHEN and CDR2 as SYDVKM. CDR3 size: 16 residues. CDR3 residues: CASSKWTGGAGEKLFF. As DNA, the CDR3 is TGTGCCAGCAGTAAATGGACAGGGGGCGCTGGGGAAAAACTGTTTTTT.

This clone occurred once. The gene calls are TRBV5-4 and TRBJ2-3; tentatively, D is TRBD1 (5 bases). CDR3 length: 13 residues. The V gene's germline CDR1 is SGHNT and CDR2 YYREEE (reference sequence). V dropped 4 bases and J dropped 2 bases, with 8 bases sitting between them. The CDR3 nucleotides read TGTGCCAGCAGCCTCAGGGACACAGATACGCAGTATTTT. Translation: CASSLRDTDTQYF. The variable domain in full, with the rest retrieved from reference TRBV5-4 and TRBJ2-3, is ETGVTQSPTHLIKTRGQQVTLRCSSQSGHNTVSWYQQALGQGPQFIFQYYREEENGRGNFPPRFSGLQFPNYSSELNVNALELDDSALYLCASSLRDTDTQYFGPGTRLTVL.

In this sample, this clone turned up a few times. The V gene is TRBV11-3, the J gene TRBJ1-2; D is unclear. Germline V CDR1 and CDR2: SGHNT, YENEEA. This CDR3 region has 15 residues. V was clipped by 1 base and J by 3 bases, with 12 bases between them. CDR3 sequence reads: CASSLGLLGDYGYTF. The CDR3 DNA reads TGTGCCAGCAGCTTAGGACTCCTAGGAGACTATGGCTACACCTTC.

This clone appeared a single time. The rearrangement uses TRBV7-2 and TRBJ1-2; D may be TRBD1 (5 bases). Trimming shortened V by 2 bases and J by 4 bases, and 17 bases separated the two germline ends. There are 16 residues in the CDR3. The germline V gene encodes CDR1 SGHTA and CDR2 FQGNSA. The CDR3 sequence: CASSLSRRGGFYGYTF. The CDR3 DNA reads as TGTGCCAGCAGCTTAAGTAGGCGTGGGGGGTTCTATGGCTACACCTTC.

This rearrangement joins TRBV11-3 to TRBJ1-1; the D gene is possibly TRBD1 (6 bases). Germline loops: CDR1 SGHNT, CDR2 YENEEA. This CDR3 comprises 13 residues. V lost 3 bases and J lost 7, with 12 bases in between. CDR3 residues: CASSLGEQGEAFF. The CDR3 DNA is TGTGCCAGCAGCTTGGGTGAACAGGGTGAAGCTTTCTTT.

The rearrangement uses TRBV10-3 and TRBJ2-1, with TRBD2 matching over 7 bases. CDR3 size: 15 residues. In germline, CDR1 is ENHRY, CDR2 SYGVKD. V lost 6 bases and J lost 2; bases outside the gene matches: 7. The CDR3 region is CAISPASGTYNEQFF. CDR3 DNA sequence: TGTGCCATCAGCCCGGCTAGCGGAACCTACAATGAGCAGTTCTTC.

J is TRBJ1-1 and V is TRBV5-4; 9 nucleotides line up with TRBD1. CDR1 is SGHNT and CDR2 is YYREEE in the germline V gene (reference sequence). The J segment lost 1 base and the V segment lost 2 bases, leaving 3 bases of the junction unmatched. The CDR3 length is 15 residues. CDR3 loop: CASSFLDRGNTEAFF. DNA of the CDR3: TGTGCCAGCAGCTTTTTGGACAGGGGGAACACTGAAGCTTTCTTT. Full variable domain (missing parts from reference TRBV5-4 and TRBJ1-1): ETGVTQSPTHLIKTRGQQVTLRCSSQSGHNTVSWYQQALGQGPQFIFQYYREEENGRGNFPPRFSGLQFPNYSSELNVNALELDDSALYLCASSFLDRGNTEAFFGQGTRLTVV.

This chain links TRBV2 with TRBJ2-7; 9 bases match TRBD2. CDR1 and CDR2 (germline): SNHLY, FYNNEI. V gave up 5 bases and J gave up 3 bases; unmatched junction bases: 5. The CDR3 is 14 residues long. The CDR3 nucleotides read TGTGCCAGCAGTTCCGGGACTAGCATCTACGAGCAGTACTTC. It translates to CASSSGTSIYEQYF.

This chain connects TRBV7-9 to TRBJ2-7; 7 nucleotides align to TRBD2. The CDR3 is 13 residues long. With 5 bases clipped from V and 4 bases from J, the junction kept 5 bases outside the gene matches. Germline-derived CDR1 and CDR2 are SEHNR and FQNEAQ (reference sequence). The CDR3 sequence is CASSPGGAYEQYF. Written as DNA, the CDR3 is TGTGCCAGCAGCCCGGGGGGTGCTTACGAGCAGTACTTC.

V is TRBV11-3 and J is TRBJ2-5; 11 bases are shared with TRBD2. Germline CDR1 SGHNT, CDR2 YENEEA. V shed 5 bases and J 6 bases; nucleotides not matched to a gene: 8. The CDR3 extends over 15 amino acids. The CDR3 loop is CASSGTIAGGKTQYF. The CDR3 region has the DNA TGTGCCAGCAGCGGAACGATAGCGGGGGGGAAGACCCAGTACTTC.

The V gene is TRBV19, the J gene TRBJ1-2; unclear D gene. This CDR3 has 14 residues. With 7 bases removed from V and 0 bases from J, the gap between germline ends came to 12 bases. Germline V gene lookup returns CDR1 LNHDA and CDR2 SQIVND (reference sequence). CDR3 in amino acids: CASMDYTSNYGYTF. The CDR3 DNA reads as TGTGCCAGTATGGACTATACTTCTAACTATGGCTACACCTTC.

The chain carries TRBV6-1 and TRBJ1-2, with TRBD1 identical over 8 bases. With V trimmed by 3 bases and J by 7 bases, 10 bases remained unmatched. The CDR3 extends over 15 amino acids. In germline, CDR1 is MNHNS, CDR2 SASEGT. CDR3 in DNA: TGTGCCAGCAGTGATAGGTCGGGAACAGGGGGTGGCTACACCTTC. This codes for CASSDRSGTGGGYTF.

This clone appeared a few times. The CDR3 loop is CASSIFYRGNYGYTF. CDR3 bases: TGTGCCAGTAGTATTTTTTATCGGGGTAACTATGGCTACACCTTC. V usage is TRBV19 and J usage is TRBJ1-2; D is ambiguous. Germline-derived CDR1 and CDR2 are LNHDA and SQIVND (reference sequence). This CDR3 contains 15 residues. Trimming removed 3 bases at V and 1 base at J, with 12 bases between.

This chain joins TRBV7-3 and TRBJ2-5; D might be TRBD2 (6 bases). The CDR3 spans 15 residues. Deletions cut 6 bases from V and 2 bases from J, with 16 bases between. Germline V gene data show CDR1 as SGHTA and CDR2 as FQGTGA. The CDR3 is CASRNLGRPQETQYF. DNA of the CDR3: TGTGCCAGCAGGAACCTAGGGAGGCCACAAGAGACCCAGTACTTC.

This chain connects TRBV15 to TRBJ2-7; 10 nucleotides match TRBD2. J lost 2 bases, V lost 2 bases, and 3 bases had no gene match. CDR3 length: 15 amino acids. Germline V lookup: CDR1 LNHNV, CDR2 YYDKDF (reference sequence). CDR3 protein: CATSRRTSGTYEQYF. Written as DNA, the CDR3 is TGTGCCACCAGCAGACGGACTAGCGGAACCTACGAGCAGTACTTC.

V gene TRBV7-2 combines with J gene TRBJ1-2; 8 bases align to TRBD1. Germline loops: CDR1 SGHTA, CDR2 FQGNSA. The ends lost 1 base at V and 2 bases at J; junction bases unmatched: 12. This CDR3 has 18 residues. DNA for the CDR3: TGTGCCAGCAGCTTAGACAGGGGGACCCTATCACCCAACTATGGCTACACCTTC. Translating gives CASSLDRGTLSPNYGYTF.

The genes are TRBV9 and TRBJ1-1; D unresolved. Deletions cut 4 bases from V and 3 bases from J, with 13 bases between. This CDR3 is built from 14 residues. Germline V gives CDR1 SGDLS, CDR2 YYNGEE. The chain's CDR3 is CASSPAARDTEAFF. CDR3 coding DNA: TGTGCCAGCAGCCCTGCAGCCCGGGACACTGAAGCTTTCTTT.

The chain uses TRBV5-1 and TRBJ2-1, with TRBD2 as a possible D gene (5 bases). The CDR3 covers 14 residues. V was trimmed by 2 bases and J by 7 bases, leaving 13 bases between them. Germline-derived CDR1 and CDR2 are SGHRS and YFSETQ. The CDR3 DNA follows: TGCGCCAGCAGCTTATCACGGACTGGAAATGAGCAGTTCTTC. This translates into CASSLSRTGNEQFF.

The chain joins TRBV9 to TRBJ2-7, with 7 nucleotides matching TRBD1. CDR1 is SGDLS, CDR2 YYNGEE, per germline. The CDR3 runs 14 residues. J was trimmed by 2 bases and V by 3 bases; bases with no gene match: 5. In nucleotides, the CDR3 is TGTGCCAGCAGCGCGGGACAGAGAGCCTACGAGCAGTACTTC. Residues: CASSAGQRAYEQYF.

DNA of the CDR3: TGTGCCAGCTCACCACCGGGACAGGGAAAGGGCGAGCAGTACTTC. It specifies CASSPPGQGKGEQYF. The rearrangement uses TRBV18 and TRBJ2-7, with 9 bases identical to TRBD1. The CDR3 is 15 amino acids. Germline-derived CDR1 and CDR2 are KGHSH and LQKENI. V lost 0 bases, J lost 6 bases, and 6 bases stayed unmatched.

A word on this clone: Germline and junction disagree at one end, which may indicate a read error. This chain joins TRBV18 and TRBJ1-1, with D uncertain. CDR3 length equals 13 residues. The germline CDR1 and CDR2 sequences are KGHSH and LQKENI. The CDR3 here is CASSPGSREKFGF. The CDR3 bases are TGTGCCAGCTCACCTGGCTCCCGGGAGAAGTTCGGATTT.

The table lists this clone with a few counts. The genes are TRBV5-1 and TRBJ2-7; TRBD1 is a possible D gene (5 bases). The V end was cut by 4 bases, the J end by 2 bases, with 13 bases between. The CDR3 has 14 residues. Germline V gene lookup returns CDR1 SGHRS and CDR2 YFSETQ. DNA of the CDR3: TGCGCCAGCAGCGCCAACAGGTCCCCCTACGAGCAGTACTTC. It encodes CASSANRSPYEQYF.

The chain is built from TRBV25-1 and TRBJ1-6; 8 bases line up with TRBD1. CDR1 is MGHDK and CDR2 is SYGVNS in the germline V gene. The V and J ends lost 6 bases and 10 bases, in that order; junction bases with no gene match: 8. This CDR3 comprises 14 residues. The CDR3 bases are TGTGCCAGCAGAGGACAGGGACAAATCTCACCCCTCCACTTT. Protein sequence: CASRGQGQISPLHF.